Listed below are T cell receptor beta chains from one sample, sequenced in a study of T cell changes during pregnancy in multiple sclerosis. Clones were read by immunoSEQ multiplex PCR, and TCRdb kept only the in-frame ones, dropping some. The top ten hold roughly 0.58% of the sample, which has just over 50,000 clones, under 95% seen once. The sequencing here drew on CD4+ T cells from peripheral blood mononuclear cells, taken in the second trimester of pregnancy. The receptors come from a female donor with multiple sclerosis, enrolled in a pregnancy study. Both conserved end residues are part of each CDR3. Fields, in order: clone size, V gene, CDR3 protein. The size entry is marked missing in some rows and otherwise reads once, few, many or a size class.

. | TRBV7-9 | CASSSGLAGLYEQYF
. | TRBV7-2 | CASSPIPRRMNTEAFF
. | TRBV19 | CASPRGGNTF
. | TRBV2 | CASSGQGNTGELFF
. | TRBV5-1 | CASSPGTGETQYF
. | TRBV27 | CASSIPEGKAFF
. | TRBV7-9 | CASSLPGLGGETQYF
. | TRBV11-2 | CASSPYNGHSYNSPLHF
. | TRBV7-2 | CASSSRTSGVDEQYF
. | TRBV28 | CASSQNSNQPQHF
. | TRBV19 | CASSIQTGSNTEAFF
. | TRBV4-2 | CASSQATGQNQPQHF
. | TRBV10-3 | CAITGQLKNEQFF
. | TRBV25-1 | CAGSELLGQVGETQYF
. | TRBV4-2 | CASSLIDLTSTDTQYF
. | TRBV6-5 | CASRGSGGSGDTQYF
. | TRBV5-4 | CASSLGPYSTEAFF
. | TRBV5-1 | CASSFGQGDLEQYF
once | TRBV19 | CASNEPPNTEAFF
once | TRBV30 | CAWSVLETNGYGYTF
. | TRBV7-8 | CASRTRATNEKLFF
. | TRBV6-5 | CASSYYPAGPYGYTF
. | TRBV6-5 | CASSPTGNTEAFF
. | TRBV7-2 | CASSLEPGRSAPLHF
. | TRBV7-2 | CASSLDRGRRYGYTF
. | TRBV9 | CASSAFGNEQFF
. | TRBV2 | CASSEIGSVNYGYTF
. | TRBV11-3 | CASSLEGGSYNEQFF
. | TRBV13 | CASSLKEFYGYTF
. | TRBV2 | CASTYSGGEGEKLFF
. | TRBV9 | CASSVGGGIDTQYF
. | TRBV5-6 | CASSPRPRNYGYTF
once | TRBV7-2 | CASSLVGGDTQYF
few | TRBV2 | CASRTGGHGYTF
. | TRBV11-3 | CASSHSTGDTGELFF
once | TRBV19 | CASSRKTGGVEKLFF
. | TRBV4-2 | CASSQPGLETYEQYF
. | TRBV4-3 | CASSQRGGGARVIHEQYF
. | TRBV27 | CASSFSGRYNEQFF
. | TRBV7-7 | CASSLIGTGDTQYF
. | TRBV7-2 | CASTSTHRGTEAFF
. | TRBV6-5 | CASSSPSDTQYF
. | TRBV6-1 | CASSVDRNNYGYTF
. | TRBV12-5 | CASGLLTGGVETQYF
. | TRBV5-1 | CASSLTTGGRNSPLHF
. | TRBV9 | CASSVVASGALRQFF
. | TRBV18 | CASSPGQGADEKLFF
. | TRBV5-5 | CASSFVGGRGQETQYF
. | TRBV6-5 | CASSKTVSYEQYF